Below, 28 T cell receptor beta chains from the same sample are listed, as sequenced in a study of T-cell reconstitution after alpha-beta-depleted transplantation in children. The TCRbeta library incorporated unique molecular identifiers. From the PCR reads, TCRdb called clonotypes with MiXCR, one entry per CDR3 protein. Of more than 90,000 distinct CDR3 sequences listed, about 8% were seen once; the top ten hold approximately 7%. The sample here was PBMCs from the stem cell graft donor, taken from the stem cell graft. Receptors originate from a human donor who donated a stem cell graft to a child with congenital amegakaryocytic thrombocytopenia.

This clonotype was observed many times. V and J are TRBV5-1 and TRBJ2-1; 10 nucleotides line up with TRBD2. With 4 bases clipped from V and 6 bases from J, the junction kept 7 bases outside the gene matches. Germline CDR1 SGHRS, CDR2 YFSETQ. The CDR3 length is 15 residues. CDR3 DNA sequence: TGCGCCAGCAGCAAAGCGGGAGGGAGGAGCAATGAGCAGTTCTTC. Amino acids: CASSKAGGRSNEQFF.

This clonotype was seen repeatedly, ten times or more. The chain has TRBV28 and TRBJ2-5; 13 bases fit TRBD2. V was pared by 2 bases and J by 5 bases, with 5 bases of the junction left unmatched. CDR3 length: 16 amino acids. Germline V gene sequence: CDR1 MDHEN, CDR2 SYDVKM. CDR3 amino acids: CASSLKLAGGRETQYF. The CDR3 region has the DNA TGTGCCAGCAGTTTAAAACTAGCGGGGGGGCGGGAGACCCAGTACTTC.

The table lists this clonotype with many counts. The chain recombines TRBV20-1 with TRBJ1-6; no firm D call. The CDR3 runs to 13 residues. With 3 bases removed from V and 10 bases from J, the gap between germline ends came to 13 bases. CDR1 and CDR2 from the germline V gene are DFQATT and SNEGSKA (reference sequence). CDR3 amino acids: CSARGVSVSPLHF. CDR3 nucleotide sequence: TGCAGTGCTAGGGGCGTAAGTGTATCACCCCTCCACTTT.

This clonotype was seen at least ten times. This chain joins TRBV5-1 and TRBJ2-1; D is perhaps TRBD2 (5 bases). Germline CDR1 is SGHRS and CDR2 is YFSETQ. The CDR3 has 14 amino acids. Trimming removed 0 bases at V and 5 bases at J, with 9 bases between. Written as DNA, the CDR3 is TGCGCCAGCAGCTTGGGGCTAGCCAACAATGAGCAGTTCTTC. Encoded protein: CASSLGLANNEQFF. Filled out from reference TRBV5-1 and TRBJ2-1, the complete variable domain reads KAGVTQTPRYLIKTRGQQVTLSCSPISGHRSVSWYQQTPGQGLQFLFEYFSETQRNKGNFPGRFSGRQFSNSRSEMNVSTLELGDSALYLCASSLGLANNEQFFGPGTRLTVL.

This clonotype appeared many times. J is TRBJ2-1 and V is TRBV4-3; 7 nucleotides align to TRBD2. This CDR3 spans 17 amino acids. Germline V lookup: CDR1 LGHNA, CDR2 YSLEER. J gave up 4 bases and V 0 bases, and 9 bases lay outside the gene matches. The CDR3 is CASSQDRIAGYYNEQFF. As DNA, the CDR3 is TGCGCCAGCAGCCAAGATCGAATAGCGGGTTATTACAATGAGCAGTTCTTC.

In its sample, this clonotype was seen many times. V and J are TRBV4-1 and TRBJ2-6, with D hard to call. Germline lookup yields CDR1 MGHRA and CDR2 YSYEKL. The CDR3 has 18 amino acids. V lost 1 base and J lost 0, with 13 bases in between. The CDR3 DNA sequence: TGCGCCAGCAGCCAAGTGTTCGGTGAGAGCTCTGGGGCCAACGTCCTGACTTTC. It codes for CASSQVFGESSGANVLTF.

Ten or more counts support this clonotype. The chain joins TRBV3-1 to TRBJ2-3, with 8 bases lining up with TRBD1. In germline, CDR1 is LGHDT, CDR2 YNNKEL (reference sequence). V lost 1 base and J lost 0; bases outside the gene matches: 3. The CDR3 length is 16 residues. CDR3 protein: CASSQVGTGSTDTQYF. The CDR3, as DNA: TGTGCCAGCAGCCAAGTTGGGACAGGCAGCACAGATACGCAGTATTTT.

This clonotype has a count of ten or more. The chain combines TRBV20-1 with TRBJ1-5; 7 bases align to TRBD1. J lost 3 bases, V lost 4 bases, and 9 bases had no gene match. Per germline, CDR1 DFQATT and CDR2 SNEGSKA (reference sequence). This CDR3 region has 15 residues. As DNA, the CDR3 is TGCAGTGCTACGGGCGAGGGGGCTCACAATCAGCCCCAGCATTTT. Translation gives CSATGEGAHNQPQHF.

The sample holds many counts of this clonotype. The chain combines TRBV6-2 or TRBV6-3 with TRBJ2-3; TRBD2 agrees at 8 bases. Trimming at V came to 5 bases and at J to 4 bases, leaving 5 bases not matched to a gene. CDR1 MNHEY and CDR2 SVGEGT come from the germline V gene. There are 14 residues in the CDR3. Here the CDR3 reads CASSPGLESDTQYF. The CDR3 DNA reads as TGTGCCAGCAGTCCGGGACTAGAATCAGATACGCAGTATTTT.

This clonotype came up many times. This chain connects TRBV5-1 to TRBJ1-1; D perhaps matches TRBD1 (5 bases). The CDR3 length is 15 residues. CDR1 and CDR2 from the germline V gene are SGHRS and YFSETQ. Trimming took off 2 bases at V and 0 bases at J, with 11 bases between the two ends. The CDR3: CASSFQTDMNTEAFF. In DNA, the CDR3 is TGCGCCAGCAGCTTCCAGACAGACATGAACACTGAAGCTTTCTTT.

This clonotype was counted many times. The gene calls are TRBV2 and TRBJ2-7; D possibly matches TRBD1 or TRBD2 (5 bases each). From germline, CDR1 is SNHLY and CDR2 FYNNEI. The CDR3 has 15 residues. Trimming removed 3 bases at V and 1 base at J, with 13 bases between. CDR3 nucleotide sequence: TGTGCCAGCAGTGAGACGCAGGGAGTATCCTACGAGCAGTACTTC. Amino acid sequence: CASSETQGVSYEQYF. Supplemented by reference TRBV2 and TRBJ2-7, the full variable domain reads EPEVTQTPSHQVTQMGQEVILRCVPISNHLYFYWYRQILGQKVEFLVSFYNNEISEKSEIFDDQFSVERPDGSNFTLKIRSTKLEDSAMYFCASSETQGVSYEQYFGPGTRLTVT.

This clonotype was seen ten or more times. The CDR3 nucleotides are TGCAGTGCCGGCCGGGGGACCCAGTACTTC. As protein: CSAGRGTQYF. The V and J genes are TRBV20-1 and TRBJ2-5, with D possibly being TRBD2 (5 bases). Between the trimmed V and J ends, which lost 6 bases and 7 bases, there was a span of 9 bases. Germline V gene lookup returns CDR1 DFQATT and CDR2 SNEGSKA (reference sequence). The CDR3 covers 10 residues.

The chain employs TRBV12-3 or TRBV12-4 and TRBJ1-5; TRBD1 matches at 7 bases. The length of the CDR3 is 16 residues. With 5 bases clipped from V and 4 bases from J, the junction kept 11 bases outside the gene matches. The DNA of the CDR3 is TGTGCCAGCAGTCCAAACGGACAGGATGTAAATCAGCCCCAGCATTTT. This sequence encodes CASSPNGQDVNQPQHF.

This clonotype was recorded at least ten times. The rearrangement links TRBV29-1 to TRBJ2-5; D assignment may be TRBD1 or TRBD2 (5 bases each). The CDR3 runs 14 residues. V was pared by 5 bases and J by 3 bases, with 16 bases between. Looked up from germline, CDR1 is SQVTM and CDR2 is ANQGSEA. The CDR3 spells CSVLGVRAEETQYF. CDR3 nucleotides: TGCAGCGTTCTGGGGGTCAGGGCCGAAGAGACCCAGTACTTC.

Many counts were recorded for this clonotype. The chain recombines TRBV29-1 with TRBJ2-5; D tentatively fits TRBD1 or TRBD2 (5 bases each). The CDR3 extends over 11 amino acids. V was shortened by 8 bases and J by 2 bases, with 9 bases between the two germline ends. From germline, CDR1 is SQVTM and CDR2 ANQGSEA. CDR3 bases: TGCAGCTCGGGACGGCAAGAGACCCAGTACTTC. As protein: CSSGRQETQYF.

This clonotype was seen at least ten times. The chain employs TRBV20-1 and TRBJ2-1; 8 nucleotides align to TRBD2. There are 11 residues in the CDR3. V gave up 6 bases and J gave up 7 bases; unmatched junction bases: 2. Germline values: CDR1 DFQATT, CDR2 SNEGSKA (reference sequence). The CDR3 nucleotides read TGCAGTGCCCCGGGGGGGAATGAGCAGTTCTTC. Translating it yields CSAPGGNEQFF.

This clonotype has more than one count but fewer than ten. The chain combines TRBV20-1 with TRBJ2-7; possible D gene TRBD2, 6 bases. Germline values: CDR1 DFQATT, CDR2 SNEGSKA (reference sequence). Trimming removed 5 bases at V and 3 bases at J, with 11 bases between. The CDR3 is 12 amino acids. The CDR3 DNA reads TGCAGTGCTCCCGTAGCGGACTACGAGCAGTACTTC. Protein product: CSAPVADYEQYF.

The table lists this clonotype with many counts. The chain combines TRBV5-1 with TRBJ2-3, with 8 bases lining up with TRBD2. Germline lookup yields CDR1 SGHRS and CDR2 YFSETQ. CDR3 length: 13 amino acids. J lost 6 bases, V lost 2 bases, and 2 bases had no gene match. CDR3 in DNA: TGCGCCAGCAGCTTCGGGGGGGCCGATACGCAGTATTTT. Protein sequence: CASSFGGADTQYF.

This clonotype has at least ten counts. This CDR3 is CASSPDETDTQYF. Written as DNA, the CDR3 is TGTGCCAGCAGTCCAGACGAGACAGATACGCAGTATTTT. The J gene is TRBJ2-3, the V gene TRBV27; D is unresolved. The germline gives CDR1 MNHEY, CDR2 SMNVEV (reference sequence). The CDR3 is made up of 13 amino acids. Deletions cut 5 bases from V and 3 bases from J, with 9 bases between.

This clonotype was observed many times. The CDR3: CSARQGTPSEAFF. The CDR3, as DNA: TGCAGTGCCAGGCAAGGTACCCCTTCTGAAGCTTTCTTT. This chain joins TRBV20-1 and TRBJ1-1; D is unclear. Germline values: CDR1 DFQATT, CDR2 SNEGSKA (reference sequence). This CDR3 is built from 13 residues. V was clipped by 6 bases and J by 6 bases, with 17 bases between them.

This clonotype showed up many times. The J gene is TRBJ1-4, the V gene TRBV12-3 or TRBV12-4; D gene unclear. V lost 3 bases, J lost 8 bases, and 7 bases lay in between. This CDR3 spans 12 amino acids. The CDR3 coding sequence is TGTGCCAGCAGTTTCGTGGCGGAAAAACTGTTTTTT. This codes for CASSFVAEKLFF.

Many counts were recorded for this clonotype. This chain links TRBV5-6 with TRBJ1-2; D might be TRBD1 (6 bases). V was clipped by 4 bases and J by 4 bases, with 17 bases between them. Germline assignment: CDR1 SGHDT and CDR2 YYEEEE. This CDR3 spans 15 amino acids. Here the CDR3 reads CASSHRQEDIYGYTF. The CDR3 DNA is TGTGCCAGCAGCCATAGACAGGAAGACATCTATGGCTACACCTTC.

There are many counts of this clonotype. The rearrangement uses TRBV7-2 and TRBJ2-3; tentative D call: TRBD2 (5 bases). Germline V gene lookup returns CDR1 SGHTA and CDR2 FQGNSA. V lost 2 bases to trimming and J lost 5 bases, with 17 bases between them. The CDR3 runs to 16 residues. The DNA for the CDR3 is TGTGCCAGCAGCTTAATTGGGAGCTCGACTCTAGATACGCAGTATTTT. Its protein is CASSLIGSSTLDTQYF. Full variable domain (rest looked up from reference TRBV7-2 and TRBJ2-3): GAGVSQSPSNKVTEKGKDVELRCDPISGHTALYWYRQSLGQGLEFLIYFQGNSAPDKSGLPSDRFSAERTGGSVSTLTIQRTQQEDSAVYLCASSLIGSSTLDTQYFGPGTRLTVL.

This clonotype was seen at least ten times. The chain links TRBV2 to TRBJ1-4; 7 bases line up with TRBD1. From germline, CDR1 is SNHLY and CDR2 FYNNEI. The CDR3 totals 14 residues. The V gene end was trimmed by 6 bases and the J gene end by 5 bases; junction bases not matched to a gene: 6. This CDR3 is CASSGTAGNEKLFF. The CDR3 DNA sequence: TGTGCCAGCAGCGGGACAGCGGGGAATGAAAAACTGTTTTTT.

This clonotype appeared many times. The chain is built from TRBV18 and TRBJ2-7; D is undetermined. The germline CDR1 and CDR2 sequences are KGHSH and LQKENI. This CDR3 is 12 amino acids long. The germline V and J ends were trimmed by 6 bases and 0 bases, with 6 bases remaining between them. CDR3 DNA: TGTGCCAGCTCCCCGAGCTCCTACGAGCAGTACTTC. Translated, it gives CASSPSSYEQYF.

This clonotype was recorded at least ten times. The chain uses TRBV9 and TRBJ2-3, with 9 bases fitting TRBD2. Germline V CDR1 and CDR2: SGDLS, YYNGEE. Losses at the gene ends were 3 bases for V and 1 base for J; bases not matched to a gene: 12. The CDR3 contains 18 residues. CDR3 loop: CASSGGRASGTGTDTQYF. CDR3 sequence (DNA): TGTGCCAGCAGCGGGGGTCGGGCTAGCGGGACCGGCACAGATACGCAGTATTTT.

This clonotype was detected ten times or more. This chain joins TRBV6-1 and TRBJ1-3; D is unresolved. The CDR3 extends over 13 amino acids. Looked up from germline, CDR1 is MNHNS and CDR2 is SASEGT. V lost 3 bases to trimming and J lost 7 bases, with 10 bases between them. For the CDR3, the DNA is TGTGCCAGCAGTGATTCTGGCGCGAACACCATATATTTT. This encodes CASSDSGANTIYF.

In its sample, this clonotype was seen many times. This sequence joins TRBV27 and TRBJ2-6; no firm D call. V lost 5 bases and J 0 bases, leaving 20 bases between the germline ends. Germline V gene data show CDR1 as MNHEY and CDR2 as SMNVEV (reference sequence). CDR3 length: 19 amino acids. In DNA, the CDR3 is TGTGCCAGCAGTCCCAGACTTAGATCCCCACGCTCTGGGGCCAACGTCCTGACTTTC. Translated, it gives CASSPRLRSPRSGANVLTF.